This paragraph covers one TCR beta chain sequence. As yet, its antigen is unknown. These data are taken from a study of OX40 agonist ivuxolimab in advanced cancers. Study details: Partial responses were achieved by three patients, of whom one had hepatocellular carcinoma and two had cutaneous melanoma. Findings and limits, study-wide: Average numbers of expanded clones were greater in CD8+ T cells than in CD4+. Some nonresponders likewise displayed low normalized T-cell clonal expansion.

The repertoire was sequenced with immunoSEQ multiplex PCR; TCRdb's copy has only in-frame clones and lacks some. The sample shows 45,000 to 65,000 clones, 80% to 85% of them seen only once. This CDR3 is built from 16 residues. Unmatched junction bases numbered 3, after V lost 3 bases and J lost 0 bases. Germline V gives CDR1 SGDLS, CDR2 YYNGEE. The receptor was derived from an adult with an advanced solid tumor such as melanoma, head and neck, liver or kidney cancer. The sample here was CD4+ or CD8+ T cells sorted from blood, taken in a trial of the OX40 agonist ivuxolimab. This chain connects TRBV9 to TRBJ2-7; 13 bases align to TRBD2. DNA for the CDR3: TGTGCCAGCAGCGAAGGACTAGCGGGGGCCTCCTACGAGCAGTACTTC. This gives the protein CASSEGLAGASYEQYF.